The 26 T cell receptor beta chains listed next were all sequenced from one sample in a study of T cell repertoires in cytomegalovirus infection. A single record per CDR3 protein comes from TCRdb applying MiXCR to the reads. Of 150,000 to 200,000 distinct CDR3 sequences listed, 14% are singletons. Input material: PBMCs. These TCRs come from a human donor in good health (CMV status not recorded). Some clones in this sample may be carry-over from other donors' samples.

This clonotype was recorded many times. The V and J genes are TRBV5-1 and TRBJ2-3, with D perhaps assigned TRBD1 or TRBD2 (5 bases each). Germline CDR1 is SGHRS and CDR2 is YFSETQ. V lost 6 bases to trimming and J lost 3 bases, with 20 bases between them. The CDR3 totals 16 residues. The CDR3 loop reads CASTPRAQGATDTQYF. The CDR3, as DNA: TGCGCCAGCACCCCCCGGGCCCAGGGAGCGACAGATACGCAGTATTTT.

This clonotype was counted many times. This chain uses TRBV7-9 with TRBJ1-2; possibly TRBD1 for D (6 bases). Germline CDR1 SEHNR, CDR2 FQNEAQ (reference sequence). The CDR3 totals 14 residues. V was trimmed by 5 bases and J by 7 bases, leaving 17 bases between them. In DNA, the CDR3 is TGTGCCAGCAGCAAAGAGCAGGGGCCAGGTGGCTACACCTTC. Translating gives CASSKEQGPGGYTF.

A few counts support this clonotype. J is TRBJ2-1 and V is TRBV14; 10 bases align to TRBD2. This CDR3 region has 16 residues. J was trimmed by 4 bases and V by 0 bases; bases with no gene match: 3. Germline V CDR1 and CDR2: SGHDN, FVKESK. CDR3 in DNA: TGTGCCAGCAGCCAAGAAGGACTAGCGGAGTACAATGAGCAGTTCTTC. It yields the protein CASSQEGLAEYNEQFF. Drawing the rest from reference TRBV14 and TRBJ2-1, the complete variable domain is EAGVTQFPSHSVIEKGQTVTLRCDPISGHDNLYWYRRVMGKEIKFLLHFVKESKQDESGMPNNRFLAERTGGTYSTLKVQPAELEDSGVYFCASSQEGLAEYNEQFFGPGTRLTVL.

The J gene is TRBJ2-1, the V gene TRBV5-1; maybe TRBD2 (5 bases). Germline V gene data show CDR1 as SGHRS and CDR2 as YFSETQ. V was pared by 1 base and J by 8 bases, with 10 bases between. The CDR3 runs to 13 residues. CDR3 sequence (DNA): TGCGCCAGCAGCTTGTTGGCGGAGGATGAGCAGTTCTTC. It encodes CASSLLAEDEQFF.

In its sample, this clonotype was seen many times. The chain carries TRBV7-3 and TRBJ2-7; TRBD1 is a possible D gene (5 bases). This CDR3 region has 12 residues. CDR1 is SGHTA and CDR2 is FQGTGA in the germline V gene. Trimming took 4 bases from V and 6 from J, leaving 10 bases between them. The DNA of the CDR3 is TGTGCCAGCAGCTCCCGAAGGGGCGAGCAGTACTTC. It specifies CASSSRRGEQYF.

Ten or more counts support this clonotype. The chain is built from TRBV7-3 and TRBJ2-7; D call uncertain. Per the germline V gene, CDR1 is SGHTA and CDR2 is FQGTGA. V dropped 5 bases and J dropped 3 bases, with 11 bases sitting between them. The CDR3 has 13 amino acids. The CDR3 here is CASSPEWGYEQYF. In DNA, the CDR3 is TGTGCCAGCAGCCCTGAGTGGGGCTACGAGCAGTACTTC.

In its sample, this clonotype was seen many times. V and J are TRBV7-3 and TRBJ2-7; the match to TRBD2 covers 11 bases. Looked up from germline, CDR1 is SGHTA and CDR2 is FQGTGA. The V segment lost 5 bases and the J segment 2 bases; nucleotides outside the gene matches: 5. The CDR3 contains 15 residues. CDR3 loop: CASSPGLAEPYEQYF. CDR3 nucleotide sequence: TGTGCCAGCAGCCCGGGACTAGCGGAACCCTACGAGCAGTACTTC.

The sample holds many counts of this clonotype. The chain recombines TRBV6-2 or TRBV6-3 with TRBJ2-5, with D perhaps matching TRBD1 or TRBD2 (5 bases each). Deletions cut 3 bases from V and 2 bases from J, with 19 bases between. Germline values: CDR1 MNHEY, CDR2 SVGEGT. This CDR3 is 17 amino acids long. The CDR3 protein is CASSYRGVFPGQETQYF. CDR3 DNA: TGTGCCAGCAGTTATAGAGGGGTTTTCCCTGGTCAAGAGACCCAGTACTTC.

Many counts were recorded for this clonotype. The chain has TRBV7-9 and TRBJ1-1; 10 bases map to TRBD1. This CDR3 is built from 19 residues. Germline trimming cut 0 bases from V and 0 bases from J; bases unmatched to any gene: 10. The germline V gene has CDR1 SEHNR and CDR2 FQNEAQ (reference sequence). The CDR3 spells CASSLAGSGTGVMNTEAFF. The CDR3 coding sequence is TGTGCCAGCAGCTTAGCGGGAAGCGGGACAGGGGTCATGAACACTGAAGCTTTCTTT.

This clonotype has at least ten counts. The chain carries TRBV7-2 and TRBJ2-5; D is perhaps TRBD2 (6 bases). V was trimmed by 6 bases and J by 0 bases, leaving 14 bases between them. Germline CDR1 is SGHTA and CDR2 is FQGNSA. The CDR3 runs 15 residues. CDR3 in DNA: TGTGCCAGCAGGGAGGGGCCAGTAAACCAAGAGACCCAGTACTTC. Translated: CASREGPVNQETQYF.

This clonotype was detected many times. The chain is built from TRBV5-5 and TRBJ1-3; D remains ambiguous. V lost 5 bases, J lost 8 bases, and 11 bases lay in between. Per the germline V gene, CDR1 is SGHKS and CDR2 is YYEKEE (reference sequence). The CDR3 runs to 12 residues. The CDR3 DNA reads as TGTGCCAGCAGTACGTGGTCGGACACCATATATTTT. This codes for CASSTWSDTIYF.

This clonotype turned up a few times. The chain links TRBV11-2 to TRBJ1-1; weak D call: TRBD1 (5 bases). V was cut by 4 bases and J by 7 bases, with 13 bases left in between. CDR1 and CDR2 (germline): SGHAT, FQNNGV. There are 13 residues in the CDR3. CDR3 coding DNA: TGTGCCAGCAGCTCCAAGGGGAGGAATGAAGCTTTCTTT. It specifies CASSSKGRNEAFF.

This clonotype was observed a handful of times. As DNA, the CDR3 is TGTGCCAGCAGACTAGCGGGATTCTACAATGAGCAGTTCTTC. This encodes CASRLAGFYNEQFF. V is TRBV28 and J is TRBJ2-1; TRBD2 agrees at 10 bases. The CDR3 contains 14 residues. CDR1 is MDHEN, CDR2 SYDVKM, per germline. The ends lost 6 bases at V and 3 bases at J; junction bases unmatched: 2.

This sequence joins TRBV6-8 and TRBJ2-2, with D possibly matching TRBD1 (6 bases). This CDR3 has 16 amino acids. V dropped 2 bases and J dropped 6 bases, with 16 bases sitting between them. The germline gives CDR1 MNHGY, CDR2 SAAAGT. The DNA for the CDR3 is TGTGCCAGCAGTTACGGACCCCGAGAGGGGGCCGGGGAGCTGTTTTTT. As protein: CASSYGPREGAGELFF.

This chain uses TRBV12-5 with TRBJ1-2; TRBD1 agrees at 7 bases. The CDR3 has 15 amino acids. Germline trimming cut 4 bases from V and 5 bases from J; bases unmatched to any gene: 10. Germline-derived CDR1 and CDR2 are LGHNT and FRNRAP. The CDR3 bases are TGTGCTAGTGGTTGGGGGGACAGCCGACGGTATGGCTACACCTTC. Its protein is CASGWGDSRRYGYTF.

This clonotype showed up many times. CDR3 bases: TGTGCCAGCAGCCCCCGGAACTACCACGCGGATACGCAGTATTTT. Translating gives CASSPRNYHADTQYF. V and J are TRBV7-2 and TRBJ2-3; D call uncertain. Trimming shortened V by 5 bases and J by 6 bases, and 18 bases separated the two germline ends. Germline CDR1 is SGHTA and CDR2 is FQGNSA. The CDR3 totals 15 residues.

This clonotype was recorded at least ten times. The chain uses TRBV7-6 and TRBJ2-3; no clear D. Germline V lookup: CDR1 SGHVS, CDR2 FNYEAQ. The germline V and J ends were trimmed by 5 bases and 0 bases, with 9 bases remaining between them. This CDR3 is built from 14 residues. The CDR3 protein is CASSPLRSTDTQYF. CDR3 DNA: TGTGCCAGCAGCCCCCTCAGAAGCACAGATACGCAGTATTTT.

This clonotype was detected only a few times. The chain has TRBV7-8 and TRBJ2-7; D gene ambiguous. Germline V gene sequence: CDR1 SGHVS, CDR2 FQNEAQ. CDR3 size: 15 residues. Trimming pared 1 base from V and 4 bases from J, leaving 14 bases between. The CDR3: CASSLVKGNFYEQYF. The CDR3 DNA reads TGTGCCAGCAGCTTAGTCAAAGGGAATTTTTACGAGCAGTACTTC.

V gene TRBV19 combines with J gene TRBJ2-7, with D tentatively TRBD1 (6 bases). Looked up from germline, CDR1 is LNHDA and CDR2 is SQIVND (reference sequence). V lost 6 bases to trimming and J lost 0 bases, with 12 bases between them. CDR3 length equals 14 residues. CDR3 sequence (DNA): TGTGCCAGTAGCCACGGGACAAGCTCCTACGAGCAGTACTTC. Protein product: CASSHGTSSYEQYF.

There are many counts of this clonotype. This chain uses TRBV5-4 with TRBJ1-1, with a possible D match to TRBD1 (6 bases). The germline gives CDR1 SGHNT, CDR2 YYREEE (reference sequence). The germline V and J ends were trimmed by 0 bases and 1 base, with 10 bases remaining between them. The CDR3 has 15 residues. In nucleotides, the CDR3 is TGTGCCAGCAGCTTGGTTGGGGGGCCGAACACTGAAGCTTTCTTT. It codes for CASSLVGGPNTEAFF.

In its sample, this clonotype was seen a few times. The chain links TRBV6-6 to TRBJ1-2; no clear D gene. Germline V gives CDR1 MNHNY, CDR2 SVGAGI (reference sequence). This CDR3 is 12 amino acids long. V was shortened by 0 bases and J by 5 bases, with 4 bases between the two germline ends. As DNA, the CDR3 is TGTGCCAGCAGTTACTCGGGATATGGCTACACCTTC. Translation: CASSYSGYGYTF.

CDR3 residues: CASRAGTPQYEQYF. The DNA for the CDR3 is TGTGCCAGCAGAGCCGGGACTCCCCAGTACGAGCAGTACTTC. The chain recombines TRBV2 with TRBJ2-7; TRBD2 is a possible D gene (6 bases). Germline CDR1 SNHLY, CDR2 FYNNEI. V was pared by 6 bases and J by 4 bases, with 16 bases between. This CDR3 has 14 residues.

V usage is TRBV29-1 and J usage is TRBJ2-7, with D hard to call. Germline V gene data show CDR1 as SQVTM and CDR2 as ANQGSEA. The germline V and J ends were trimmed by 6 bases and 2 bases, with 5 bases remaining between them. There are 10 residues in the CDR3. CDR3 sequence reads: CSVLTYEQYF. CDR3 nucleotides: TGCAGCGTCCTGACCTACGAGCAGTACTTC.

This clonotype occurred many times. The rearrangement links TRBV7-9 to TRBJ2-5, with 9 bases aligning to TRBD1. V lost 6 bases and J lost 5; bases outside the gene matches: 22. The germline V gene has CDR1 SEHNR and CDR2 FQNEAQ (reference sequence). The CDR3 has 19 amino acids. Here the CDR3 DNA reads TGTGCCAGCAGTTGGACAGGGGCCCTACTCCTGGAGGGCCGTGAGACCCAGTACTTC. Residues: CASSWTGALLLEGRETQYF.

This clonotype was found many times. The gene calls are TRBV7-6 and TRBJ2-1, with 11 positions matching TRBD2. The CDR3 totals 17 residues. Germline values: CDR1 SGHVS, CDR2 FNYEAQ. J was trimmed by 5 bases and V by 4 bases; bases with no gene match: 10. CDR3 sequence reads: CASSSLRGLAGNNEQFF. The CDR3 bases are TGTGCCAGCAGCTCCCTCCGAGGACTAGCGGGTAACAATGAGCAGTTCTTC. Full variable domain (rest looked up from reference TRBV7-6 and TRBJ2-1): GAGVSQSPRYKVTKRGQDVALRCDPISGHVSLYWYRQALGQGPEFLTYFNYEAQQDKSGLPNDRFSAERPEGSISTLTIQRTEQRDSAMYRCASSSLRGLAGNNEQFFGPGTRLTVL.

This clonotype has just a few counts. The rearrangement uses TRBV29-1 and TRBJ1-4, with D maybe TRBD1 (6 bases). The V end lost 5 bases, the J end lost 8 bases, and 18 bases lay between the germline ends. This CDR3 is built from 14 residues. Germline V lookup: CDR1 SQVTM, CDR2 ANQGSEA. CDR3 in amino acids: CSVKRSTGREKLFF. CDR3 nucleotide sequence: TGCAGCGTTAAGAGGAGTACAGGGCGGGAAAAACTGTTTTTT.